These T cell receptor beta chains were read from a single sample in a study of cytomegalovirus exposure and HLA in healthy donors. Clones were read by immunoSEQ multiplex PCR, and TCRdb kept only the in-frame ones, dropping some. The sample comprises 70,000 or so clones, 85% to 95% of which are singletons, and 1.5% to 2% rests with the top ten. The material sequenced was PBMCs. These receptors came from a woman aged 18-35 years in good health and CMV-seropositive. Both conserved end residues are part of each CDR3. D genes are given only for firm matches. A clone size is listed for some rows: how often the clone was seen (once, few, many), or a class if it is expanded.

size,V,J,D,DNA,CDR3
.,TRBV9,TRBJ2-7,.,TGTGCCAGCAGCGCCGATCCCAGGGGCACCTACGAGCAGTACTTC,CASSADPRGTYEQYF
.,TRBV19,TRBJ1-4,TRBD1,TGTGCCACCCGAGACAGGGTAACTAATGAAAAACTGTTTTTT,CATRDRVTNEKLFF
.,TRBV6-1,TRBJ1-6,.,TGTACCAGCAGTGAAAACTCCGGGGGGGGTTCACCCCTCCACTTT,CTSSENSGGGSPLHF
many,TRBV20-1,TRBJ2-7,.,TGCAGTGCTGCAGGCTACGAGCAGTACTTC,CSAAGYEQYF
.,TRBV7-2,TRBJ2-7,TRBD1,TGTGCCAGCAGCCCGGGACAGGGGGTTTACGAGCAGTACTTC,CASSPGQGVYEQYF
.,TRBV2,TRBJ2-3,TRBD2,TGTGCCAGCAGGGAGCTAGCGGCAGATACGAAGTATTTT,CASRELAADTKYF
.,TRBV5-1,TRBJ2-2,TRBD1,TGCGCCAGCACAGCAGGGGGGAACACCGGGGAGCTGTTTTTT,CASTAGGNTGELFF
once,TRBV13,TRBJ1-2,TRBD1,TGTGCCAGCAGCTTTGGGACAGGGGCTCGAGATGGCTACACCTTC,CASSFGTGARDGYTF
.,TRBV16,TRBJ1-6,.,TGTGCCAGCAGCCATACAGGGCAGGATTCACCCCTCCACTTT,CASSHTGQDSPLHF
.,TRBV19,TRBJ2-5,.,TGTGCCAGTAGTACAACCGGGAATCAAGAGACCCAGTACTTC,CASSTTGNQETQYF
.,TRBV6-6,TRBJ2-7,TRBD1,TGTGCCAGCACCGCAGGGGGCAACGAGCAGTACTTC,CASTAGGNEQYF
.,TRBV2,TRBJ2-7,TRBD2,TGTGCCAGCAGTTACAAAACTAGCGGGAGAAGAGGCGCACCGTACTTC,CASSYKTSGRRGAPYF
.,TRBV7-2,TRBJ2-7,.,TGTGCCAGCAGCCAATCCACCTACGAGCAGTACTTC,CASSQSTYEQYF
.,TRBV6-5,TRBJ2-1,.,TGTGCCAGCAGTCCGGGACTTAGTCTCCACAATGAGCAGTTCTTC,CASSPGLSLHNEQFF
.,TRBV4-1,TRBJ1-5,.,TGCGCCAGCAGCCAGGGACTGTCCGCGGGCAATCAGCCCCAGCATTTT,CASSQGLSAGNQPQHF
.,TRBV19,TRBJ2-1,.,TGTGCCAGTAGTATAGATCAGGCAGGTGGTAGTGAGCAGTTCTTC,CASSIDQAGGSEQFF
once,TRBV6-1,TRBJ2-1,TRBD2,TGTGCCAGCAGTGCGGGACTAGCGGAAGGAAATGAGCAGTTCTTC,CASSAGLAEGNEQFF
.,TRBV18,TRBJ2-4,.,TGTGCCAGCTCACCCCGGGTCAGGGGCATTCAGTACTTC,CASSPRVRGIQYF
.,TRBV9,TRBJ2-1,.,TGTGCCAGCAGCGTAGAAGGGGGTTTGACTGAGCAGTTCTTC,CASSVEGGLTEQFF
.,TRBV5-1,TRBJ2-1,.,TGCGCCAGCAGCAGCGGCGGGGCGGCGCAGTTCTTC,CASSSGGAAQFF
.,TRBV27,TRBJ2-7,TRBD1,TGTGCCAGCAGTTTGGCGGTAGGGACAGGGGTCTACGAGCAGTACTTC,CASSLAVGTGVYEQYF
few,TRBV5-1,TRBJ2-5,.,TGCGCCAGCAGCTTGGTGGGGGGAAAAGAGACCCAGTACTTC,CASSLVGGKETQYF
.,TRBV27,TRBJ2-1,TRBD1,TGTGCCAGCGAGAAACAGGGGGCTTACAATGAGCAGTTCTTC,CASEKQGAYNEQFF
.,TRBV9,TRBJ2-6,.,TGTGCCAGCAGCCTCTTCGGACACTTCTCTGGGGCCAACGTCCTGACTTTC,CASSLFGHFSGANVLTF
.,TRBV23-1,TRBJ2-7,.,TGCGCCAGAAGAGGCTCTTCCTTCTACGAGCAGTACTTC,CARRGSSFYEQYF
once,TRBV19,TRBJ2-1,TRBD2,TGTGCCAGTAGTATACTAGCGGGAGGGGGTGAGCAGTTCTTC,CASSILAGGGEQFF
.,TRBV27,TRBJ2-7,TRBD1,TGTGCCAGCAGTTCCCACAGGGGGCAGTACTTC,CASSSHRGQYF
.,TRBV4-3,TRBJ1-1,.,TGCGCCAGCAGCCTCCGATTAAGGGGGGGGACTGAAGCTTTCTTT,CASSLRLRGGTEAFF
once,TRBV29-1,TRBJ1-3,.,TGCAGCGTGAGGGACATAGGAAACACCATATATTTT,CSVRDIGNTIYF
medium-sized,TRBV6-4,TRBJ2-5,TRBD2,TGTGCCAGCAGTGTGTCGGGGGGGACTCAAGAGACCCAGTACTTC,CASSVSGGTQETQYF
.,TRBV7-6,TRBJ2-2,TRBD2,TGTGCCAGCAGCCCTAGCGGGGGAAACACCGGGGAGCTGTTTTTT,CASSPSGGNTGELFF
.,TRBV5-1,TRBJ2-3,.,TGCGCCAGCAGCTTGGGGACAAAAACACAGTCAGATACGCAGTATTTT,CASSLGTKTQSDTQYF
.,TRBV5-1,TRBJ2-4,TRBD1,TGCGCCAGCAGCCCGGGACAGGGACGGGACATTCAGTACTTC,CASSPGQGRDIQYF
.,TRBV7-9,TRBJ1-5,TRBD1,TGTGCCAGCAGCGGGGGACAGGGCGAGGGTGGGCCCCAGCATTTT,CASSGGQGEGGPQHF
.,TRBV7-2,TRBJ2-3,.,TGTGCCAGCAGCTTAGCCAGATCAGATACGCAGTATTTT,CASSLARSDTQYF
.,TRBV7-8,TRBJ1-1,.,TGTGCCAGCAGCTTCGAGCGGTTGAACACTGAAGCTTTCTTT,CASSFERLNTEAFF
.,TRBV19,TRBJ2-3,TRBD1,TGTGCCAGTAGTATAGGGATAGCGACAGGGACCACAGATACGCAGTATTTT,CASSIGIATGTTDTQYF
.,TRBV29-1,TRBJ2-7,TRBD1,TGCAGCGTTGGTACCGGGACAGGGGGCTCTGGCGAGCAGTACTTC,CSVGTGTGGSGEQYF
once,TRBV2,TRBJ2-2,.,TGTGCCAGCAGTGAACTGGCAGTCACCGGGGAGCTGTTTTTT,CASSELAVTGELFF
.,TRBV14,TRBJ2-6,TRBD1,TGTGCCAGCAGCCCGAGGACAGGGGCTGGGGCCAACGTCCTGACTTTC,CASSPRTGAGANVLTF
.,TRBV30,TRBJ2-6,.,TGTGCCTCTCTCGCTATCTCTGGGGCCAACGTCCTGACTTTC,CASLAISGANVLTF
.,TRBV27,TRBJ2-3,TRBD2,TGTGCCAGCAGTCCCGTGTGGGTAGCGGGGTCAGATACGCAGTATTTT,CASSPVWVAGSDTQYF
.,TRBV27,TRBJ1-1,.,TGTGCCAGCAACCCTAAACGGGGTGAGTTTGAGGCTGAAGCTTTCTTT,CASNPKRGEFEAEAFF
.,TRBV30,TRBJ2-7,.,TGTGCCTGGAGTCGGTGGCCGGGCTACGAGCAGTACTTC,CAWSRWPGYEQYF